This entry is about one T cell receptor beta chain. The antigen remains unidentified. The data are from a study of cytomegalovirus exposure and HLA in healthy donors. Study findings and constraints: TRBV6-2, TRBV6-3 and some other V segments were unresolvable in 87-base-pair reads. Across donors, most TCRs were seen rarely, yet some public ones were widespread.

Trimming at V came to 4 bases and at J to 1 base, leaving 4 bases not matched to a gene. The CDR3 is 15 residues long. Germline-derived CDR1 and CDR2 are MNHNY and SVGAGI (reference sequence). PCR involved 60 Vbeta and 13 Jbeta primers. Sequencing used immunoSEQ multiplex PCR; TCRdb keeps in-frame clones, though not all of them. Here the sample spans around 90,000 clones, 82% being singletons. The receptor was derived from a middle-aged man in good health and CMV-seronegative. V and J are TRBV6-6 and TRBJ1-5; 7 bases fit TRBD1. Sequencing was carried out using PBMCs. The CDR3 loop reads CASSWGQFSNQPQHF. DNA of the CDR3: TGTGCCAGCAGTTGGGGACAGTTCAGCAATCAGCCCCAGCATTTT.